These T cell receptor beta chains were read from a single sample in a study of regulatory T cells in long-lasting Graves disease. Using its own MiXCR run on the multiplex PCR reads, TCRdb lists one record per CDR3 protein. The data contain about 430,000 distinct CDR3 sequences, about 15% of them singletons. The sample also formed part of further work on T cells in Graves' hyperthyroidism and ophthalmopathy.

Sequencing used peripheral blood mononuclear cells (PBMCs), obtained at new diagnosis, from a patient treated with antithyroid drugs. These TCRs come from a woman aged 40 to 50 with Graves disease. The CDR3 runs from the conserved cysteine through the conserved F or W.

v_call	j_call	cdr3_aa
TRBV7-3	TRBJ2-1	CASSQNGGMDEQFF
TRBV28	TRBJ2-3	CASSQRVYTDTQYF
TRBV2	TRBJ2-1	CARGTSGSGNEQFF
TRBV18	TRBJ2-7	CASSGQAKLGEQYF
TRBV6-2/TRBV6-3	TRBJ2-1	CASNNKFLRSEQFF
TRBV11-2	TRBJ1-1	CASSSGQGANTEAFF
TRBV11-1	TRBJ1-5	CASSLIQPQHF
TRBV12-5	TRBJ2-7	CASGSKRHEQYF
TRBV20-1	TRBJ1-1	CSASDRDRADTEAFF
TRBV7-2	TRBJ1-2	CASSLDRGDYGYTF
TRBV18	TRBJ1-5	CASSRGVSGSNQPQHF
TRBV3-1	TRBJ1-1	CASSQSGRKTLNTEAFF
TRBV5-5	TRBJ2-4	CASSFTPESLNIQYF
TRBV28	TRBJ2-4	CASLGALAKNIQYF
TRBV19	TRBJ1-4	CASKDRVRGREKLFF
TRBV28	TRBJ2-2	CASSPPGSGNTGELFF
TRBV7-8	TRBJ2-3	CASSLFGTESSDTQYF
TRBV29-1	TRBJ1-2	CSVEDRRSYTF
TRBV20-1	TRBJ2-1	CSASEIAGDVNEQFF
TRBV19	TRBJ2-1	CASSRRQGAYNEQFF
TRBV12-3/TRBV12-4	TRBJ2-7	CASSTAGTAYEQYF
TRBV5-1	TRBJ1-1	CASSWDGQNTEAFF
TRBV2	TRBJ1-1	CASSVVTPEAFF
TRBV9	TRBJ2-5	CASSVDSLQETQYF
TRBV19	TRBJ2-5	CASSIGGTGFQETQYF